The 8 T cell receptor beta chains reported below all come from one sample, sequenced in a study of cytomegalovirus exposure and HLA in healthy donors. PCR used 60 Vbeta primers and 13 Jbeta primers. The assay was immunoSEQ multiplex PCR, and TCRdb's table has in-frame clones only and misses some. The sample yields about 140,000 clones, 61% seen once. Input material: PBMCs. The receptors shown here come from a male donor in good health and CMV-seronegative.

This chain connects TRBV6-5 to TRBJ2-4; 8 bases align to TRBD1. The CDR3 extends over 12 amino acids. Germline trimming cut 8 bases from V and 6 bases from J; bases unmatched to any gene: 3. The germline CDR1 and CDR2 sequences are MNHEY and SVGAGI. In DNA form, the CDR3 reads TGTGCCAGCGGACAGGGCGGAAACATTCAGTACTTC. This codes for CASGQGGNIQYF.

The chain joins TRBV19 to TRBJ2-7, with D perhaps TRBD1 (6 bases). The CDR3 is made up of 15 amino acids. Trimming pared 1 base from V and 0 bases from J, leaving 10 bases between. The germline V gene encodes CDR1 LNHDA and CDR2 SQIVND (reference sequence). The CDR3 is CASSIAQGPSYEQYF. CDR3 nucleotides: TGTGCCAGTAGTATAGCCCAGGGGCCCTCCTACGAGCAGTACTTC.

V gene TRBV5-1 combines with J gene TRBJ2-5; tentatively, D is TRBD1 (6 bases). The CDR3 runs 15 residues. V lost 1 base to trimming and J lost 2 bases, with 12 bases between them. The V gene's germline CDR1 is SGHRS and CDR2 YFSETQ. CDR3 DNA: TGCGCCAGCAGCTTGACAGGGAGTGCTCAAGAGACCCAGTACTTC. This encodes CASSLTGSAQETQYF.

V and J are TRBV30 and TRBJ1-2, with 9 bases identical to TRBD1. Germline CDR1 and CDR2: GTSNPN and SVGIG (reference sequence). J gave up 8 bases and V 5 bases, and 12 bases lay outside the gene matches. The CDR3 loop spans 14 amino acids. In nucleotides, the CDR3 is TGTGCCTGGGCCAGCACAGGGGGCGCCGGGGGCTACACCTTC. Translated: CAWASTGGAGGYTF.

Remarks on this clone: A read error may account for a junction end that differs from germline. This chain connects TRBV7-9 to TRBJ2-7; 8 nucleotides line up with TRBD1. Germline loops: CDR1 SEHNR, CDR2 FQNEAQ (reference sequence). The CDR3 is made up of 17 amino acids. The CDR3 DNA sequence: TGTTCCAGCAGCTTAGGGGCCGGGACAGGCCGTACCTACGAGCAGTACTTC. This translates into CSSSLGAGTGRTYEQYF.

The chain employs TRBV28 and TRBJ2-7, with D possibly matching TRBD1 (6 bases). The V gene lost 6 bases and the J gene lost 6 bases, with 12 bases spanning the gap. Germline CDR1 and CDR2: MDHEN and SYDVKM. There are 12 residues in the CDR3. CDR3 amino acids: CASSLQGAEQYF. CDR3 sequence (DNA): TGTGCCAGCAGCCTACAGGGCGCCGAGCAGTACTTC.

The chain employs TRBV28 and TRBJ2-3, with TRBD1 as a possible D gene (5 bases). The CDR3 has 13 amino acids. V gave up 7 bases and J gave up 6 bases, with 14 bases separating them. The V gene's germline CDR1 is MDHEN and CDR2 SYDVKM. Here the CDR3 reads CASTWAGYDTQYF. CDR3 in DNA: TGTGCCAGCACCTGGGCAGGGTATGATACGCAGTATTTT.

The V and J genes are TRBV5-6 and TRBJ1-2; D may be TRBD1 (5 bases). Germline values: CDR1 SGHDT, CDR2 YYEEEE. This CDR3 has 14 amino acids. V lost 6 bases and J lost 6, with 18 bases in between. The CDR3 region is CASKLQGKYDGYTF. The CDR3 region has the DNA TGTGCCAGCAAGCTTCAGGGAAAATACGATGGCTACACCTTC.